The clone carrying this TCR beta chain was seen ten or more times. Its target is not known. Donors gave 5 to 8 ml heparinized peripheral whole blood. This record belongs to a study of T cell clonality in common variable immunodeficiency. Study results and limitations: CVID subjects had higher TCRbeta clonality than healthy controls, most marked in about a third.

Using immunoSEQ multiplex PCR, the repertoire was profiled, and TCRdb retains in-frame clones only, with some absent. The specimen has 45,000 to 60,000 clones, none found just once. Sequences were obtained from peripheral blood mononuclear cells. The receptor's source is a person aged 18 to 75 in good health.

The CDR3 spells CASSMGTSGGYTGELFF. The covered CDR3 bases are TGTGCCAGCAGCATGGGGACTAGCGGGGGATACACCGGGGAG. V is TRBV7-6 and J is TRBJ2-2; 14 nucleotides line up with TRBD2. The sequenced fragment ends 3 residues before the CDR3 boundary, so the rest is inferred from the germline J gene. The CDR3 loop spans 17 amino acids. J was trimmed by 3 bases and V by 5 bases; bases with no gene match: 5. Germline V CDR1 and CDR2: SGHVS, FNYEAQ.